This entry describes one T cell receptor beta chain. As yet, its antigen is unknown. At the DNA level, this CDR3 is encoded by other sequences in the same sample as well. The protocol was immunoSEQ multiplex PCR, while the TCRdb copy is restricted to in-frame clones and leaves out a portion. The sample has millions of clones; roughly 91% are singletons. The CDR3 is made up of 12 amino acids. The junction had 2 bases not matched to a gene; V was cut back by 7 bases and J by 7 bases. Germline CDR1 is SEHNR and CDR2 is FQNEAQ (reference sequence). This entry comes from a study of shared clonotypes between healthy human individuals. General study results and limits: Donor clonotype sharing was expected to depend on sequencing depth.

The naive CD8 population came from CD45RO-negative cells selected for CCR7, without terminally differentiated effector memory CD45RA+ cells. Sequenced input: naive CD8+ T cells from PBMCs. The V call is TRBV7-9, the J call TRBJ1-4, with 8 bases lining up with TRBD1. The source is a young man in good health. Some clones in this sample may be carry-over from other donors' samples. Written as DNA, the CDR3 is TGTGCCAGCACACAGGGGGGTGAAAAACTGTTTTTT. It yields the protein CASTQGGEKLFF.